The 11 T cell receptor beta chains presented below share a single source sample, sequenced in a study of molecular identifiers for immune sequencing clone quantification. TCRdb fed the PCR reads into MiXCR, producing one record per CDR3 protein. Of approximately 500,000 distinct CDR3 sequences in the sample, roughly 24% are singletons; the top ten hold under 0.8%. The sequenced sample consisted of naive CD8+ T cells from blood, with Jurkat cell RNA spiked in. The subset here: FACS-sorted CD8+CD4-CCR7+CD45RA+ naive T cells. These receptors were collected from a human donor in good health. Some libraries in this study had Jurkat cell RNA spiked in.

About this clonotype: This sequence may be a read error, since a much larger clone differs from it by one base. The gene calls are TRBV19 and TRBJ2-2, with a possible D match to TRBD1 (6 bases). The length of the CDR3 is 12 residues. Germline V CDR1 and CDR2: LNHDA, SQIVND (reference sequence). The CDR3 loop reads CASRIGTGELFF. DNA for the CDR3: TGTGCCAGTAGGATAGGGACAGGGGAGCTGTTTTTT.

With respect to this clonotype: A much larger clone is a single base away; this may be a read error. J is TRBJ2-1 and V is TRBV5-1; 12 positions agree with TRBD1. CDR1 SGHRS and CDR2 YFSETQ come from the germline V gene. This CDR3 is built from 15 residues. V was clipped by 3 bases and J by 9 bases; unmatched bases: 7. CDR3: CASSSTGTGGTEQFF. The CDR3 coding sequence is TGCGCCAGCAGCTCAACCGGGACAGGGGGCACTGAGCAGTTCTTC.

This clonotype appeared many times. This chain uses TRBV7-6 with TRBJ2-4; 7 bases map to TRBD2. The CDR3 runs 15 residues. CDR1 is SGHVS, CDR2 FNYEAQ, per germline. Trimming cost V 1 base and J 8 bases; bases outside gene matches: 8. The CDR3 region has the DNA TGTGCCAGCAGCTTAGTGGGGGAGGGCCTGGACATTCAGTACTTC. As protein: CASSLVGEGLDIQYF. Variable domain in full (rest from reference TRBV7-6 and TRBJ2-4): GAGVSQSPRYKVTKRGQDVALRCDPISGHVSLYWYRQALGQGPEFLTYFNYEAQQDKSGLPNDRFSAERPEGSISTLTIQRTEQRDSAMYRCASSLVGEGLDIQYFGAGTRLSVL.

The chain has TRBV6-5 and TRBJ2-1; D is perhaps TRBD1 or TRBD2 (5 bases each). V lost 2 bases and J 2 bases, leaving 10 bases between the germline ends. The CDR3 spans 15 residues. The V gene's germline CDR1 is MNHEY and CDR2 SVGAGI. CDR3 sequence reads: CASSYEGSPYNEQFF. The DNA of the CDR3 is TGTGCCAGCAGTTACGAGGGGTCCCCCTACAATGAGCAGTTCTTC.

Turning to this clonotype: This clone may be a read error of a much larger clone one base away. CDR3 coding DNA: TGTGCCAGCAGAAAATCGACAGGGGTGAACACTGAAGCTTTCTTT. Amino acid sequence: CASRKSTGVNTEAFF. V is TRBV7-9 and J is TRBJ1-1, with TRBD1 matching over 8 bases. The CDR3 is 15 amino acids. The trim removed 6 bases at V and 0 bases at J, leaving 6 bases unmatched. CDR1 is SEHNR, CDR2 FQNEAQ, per germline (reference sequence).

This clonotype was detected only a few times. This rearrangement joins TRBV7-6 to TRBJ1-1; 8 bases line up with TRBD1. The junction had 4 bases not matched to a gene; V was cut back by 6 bases and J by 4 bases. Germline CDR1 SGHVS, CDR2 FNYEAQ. This CDR3 has 13 amino acids. The CDR3 DNA follows: TGTGCCAGCAGGTCCGGGACAGGCACTGAAGCTTTCTTT. Translated, it gives CASRSGTGTEAFF.

This clonotype came up a few times. V is TRBV2 and J is TRBJ2-2; the match to TRBD1 covers 10 bases. The CDR3 is 16 amino acids. Trimming cost V 1 base and J 5 bases; bases outside gene matches: 4. The germline V gene has CDR1 SNHLY and CDR2 FYNNEI. CDR3 in amino acids: CASSEGRDRGTGELFF. The DNA for the CDR3 is TGTGCCAGCAGTGAAGGAAGGGACAGGGGAACCGGGGAGCTGTTTTTT.

Ten or more counts support this clonotype. V and J are TRBV6-5 and TRBJ2-7, with D perhaps matching TRBD2 (6 bases). The germline V gene has CDR1 MNHEY and CDR2 SVGAGI. The V and J ends lost 4 bases and 6 bases respectively, with 13 bases between them. This CDR3 comprises 13 residues. CDR3 nucleotide sequence: TGTGCCAGCAGTTTTACGGGGGTCTCCGAGCAGTACTTC. This sequence encodes CASSFTGVSEQYF.

CDR3 coding DNA: TGTGCCAGCAGTGACAGGGTTTCGCCCGGGGAGCTGTTTTTT. It codes for CASSDRVSPGELFF. The chain links TRBV28 to TRBJ2-2; 7 nucleotides agree with TRBD1. The germline CDR1 and CDR2 sequences are MDHEN and SYDVKM. The CDR3 runs 14 residues. V lost 5 bases to trimming and J lost 6 bases; unmatched junction nucleotides: 6.

As to this clonotype: Being one base from a much bigger clone, this may be a read error. V and J are TRBV29-1 and TRBJ2-3, with 8 bases lining up with TRBD1. The DNA end is a closer match to TRBJ2-1, so the J assignment may be wrong. This CDR3 has 14 amino acids. Germline values: CDR1 SQVTM, CDR2 ANQGSEA. CDR3 sequence (DNA): TGCAGCGTTGGTCTGACAGGGGCCTACAATGGGCAGTTCTTC. This sequence encodes CSVGLTGAYNGQFF.

This clonotype was recorded at least ten times. This chain joins TRBV7-6 and TRBJ1-3; a possible D gene is TRBD1 (5 bases). Trimming cost V 5 bases and J 0 bases, with 8 bases left between them. Germline loops: CDR1 SGHVS, CDR2 FNYEAQ. The CDR3 is 14 residues long. The CDR3 region is CASSPRDSGNTIYF. Written as DNA, the CDR3 is TGTGCCAGCAGCCCCAGGGACTCTGGAAACACCATATATTTT. Full variable domain (remainder filled in from reference TRBV7-6 and TRBJ1-3): GAGVSQSPRYKVTKRGQDVALRCDPISGHVSLYWYRQALGQGPEFLTYFNYEAQQDKSGLPNDRFSAERPEGSISTLTIQRTEQRDSAMYRCASSPRDSGNTIYFGEGSWLTVV.